This T cell receptor beta chain emerged from a study of T cells in tuberculosis (dated 2018 in TCRdb). For the wider study: In the study, CD1B tetramers and high-throughput TCR immunosequencing were combined to characterize T cells specific for the mycobacterial lipid antigen glucose monomycolate (GMM). In a South African clinical cohort, IGRA-negative adolescents, IGRA-positive adolescents with latent tuberculosis and adults with active tuberculosis were compared, with under 13 people in each group. Overall study results and their limits: Clinical samples were chosen by availability of cryopreserved specimens, and active tuberculosis cases were adults while controls were adolescents. The smaller NN-distances in active tuberculosis patients were driven in part by shorter CDR3-alpha lengths, while the difference seen for TCR-beta was not statistically significant. Smaller mean NN-distances to GMM-specific TCRs were observed in active tuberculosis TCR-alpha repertoires than in IGRA-negative controls, suggesting clonal expansion of GMM-specific TCRs. An accuracy of roughly 84% (AUROC 0.85 to 0.95) was reached by a classifier using the diverse GMM-specific repertoire, compared with 70% to 75% accuracy when GEM motif frequencies were used.

The germline V gene sets CDR1 to SQVTM and CDR2 to ANQGSEA. The cysteine opens and the phenylalanine closes a CDR3 of 14 amino acids. The CDR3 DNA has 42 bases and is translated from base 1. V is pared back by 7 bases and J by 5 bases, with 19 bases lying between the germline termini. Concerning this clone: Which antigen it targets is not known. Per-base qualities were not stored, and no clone one base away is much larger.

At study entry, a tuberculin skin test and the QuantiFERON-TB GOLD In-Tube IGRA were used to screen adolescents for latent tuberculosis infection. Unsorted cryopreserved PBMC were immunosequenced, covering on average around 94,000 T cells per clinical donor. Eleven high schools in the Worcester region of the Western Cape, South Africa, served as enrollment sites for adolescents aged 12 to 18 years. Roughly ten M. tuberculosis-infected adolescents and some ten uninfected adolescents were selected, with the two groups matched for age and sex. Adolescent PBMC were isolated from freshly drawn heparinized blood by density centrifugation and cryopreserved. The immunoSEQ multiplex PCR assay was used to generate TCR libraries, with TCR-beta and/or TCR-alpha/delta assays applied to each sample. The amplified TCR libraries were sequenced using the Illumina high-throughput platform. Concerning the study's data processing: Clustering and dimensionality reduction relied on pairwise TCRdist distances among GMM-specific receptors from T cells that were either sorted ex vivo or expanded in vitro. Each clinical repertoire was scored by mean NN-distance, the average TCRdist to the nearest 10% of tetramer-positive reference sequences. GEM TCR motif frequency was calculated as the fraction of unique TCRs that matched known GEM sequences in V/J usage and CDR3 length. Active tuberculosis was classified by linear discriminant analysis with leave-one-out cross-validation, implemented in scikit-learn. Not all clones reach the TCRdb copy of this immuneACCESS table, which keeps in-frame sequences only. Checked studies attribute under half of the gap to unresolved V genes and leave the rest unexplained. The DNA was the basis for D and trimming; V, J and clone size are from that table. The sample table contains around 26,000 clones; only one count was recorded for more than 90% of them. The ten largest clonotypes hold roughly 15% of the sample.

The source is a donor between 10 and 35 years old with latent tuberculosis or without tuberculosis infection. Some clones in this sample may be carry-over from other donors' samples. The chain couples TRBV29-1 to TRBJ2-3, with TRBD2 perhaps the D gene, on 7 matching bases. Sequencing was performed on PBMCs. The CDR3 reads as follows: CSAKGGGRVDTQYF. The nucleotide sequence is given as TGCAGCGCTAAAGGAGGGGGGAGGGTAGATACGCAGTATTTT.